This T cell receptor (beta chain) emerged from a study of T-cell memory formation after mild COVID-19. Background on the study: TCR clusters showed largely donor specificity. Broader study findings: The study found contracting CD4+ clones mainly in CM and EM and contracting CD8+ clones in EMRA. Clones that got smaller from day 15 to 85 had even CD4/CD8, while clones growing later tipped toward CD4+. Still unconfirmed is whether the second-wave clones peaking on day 37 recognized SARS-CoV-2.

From the 5' RACE reads, TCRdb called clonotypes with MiXCR, one entry per CDR3 protein. Here the sample spans 90,000 to 120,000 distinct CDR3 sequences, over 13% being singletons. Deletions cut 2 bases from V and 2 bases from J, with 19 bases between. Germline V gene data show CDR1 as LGHDT and CDR2 as YNNKEL (reference sequence). CDR3 length: 18 amino acids. Details on this clonotype: Its antigen is not known.

The source is a man younger than 30 who had mild COVID-19 (a few samples of this study predate the infection). Cell type and time point are not known. The gene calls are TRBV3-1 and TRBJ2-4; D is unresolved. The specimen sequenced was PBMCs or a T cell subset sorted from them (not recorded which). The DNA for the CDR3 is TGTGCCAGCAGCCAATGGTCTTACGATTTCTTAACCAAAAACATTCAGTACTTC. This sequence encodes CASSQWSYDFLTKNIQYF.